These T cell receptor beta chains were read from a single sample in a study of shared clonotypes between healthy human individuals. Profiling relied on immunoSEQ multiplex PCR, and the TCRdb table lists in-frame clones only, not all of them. The data contain more than 850,000 clones, around three quarters of them singletons. Input material: memory CD4+ T cells from PBMCs. These TCRs come from a man younger than 30 in good health. Some clones in this sample may be carry-over from other donors' samples. Each CDR3 is given with its conserved first and last residue. The order of the fields is CDR3 length, J gene, V gene, D gene, clone size, CDR3 protein, CDR3 DNA. The D gene is left open where the match is weak. Size values are once, few and many counts, or a class for expanded clones, and some rows have none.

cdr3_length: 16; j_call: TRBJ2-2; v_call: TRBV11-2; d_call: TRBD1; clone_size: .; cdr3_aa: CASSLKTGGGSGELFF; cdr3_nt: TGTGCCAGCAGCTTAAAGACAGGGGGCGGAAGCGGGGAGCTGTTTTTT
cdr3_length: 16; j_call: TRBJ2-5; v_call: TRBV11-1; d_call: TRBD2; clone_size: .; cdr3_aa: CASSLATGGPSKTQYF; cdr3_nt: TGTGCCAGCAGCTTAGCTACGGGAGGGCCCTCGAAGACCCAGTACTTC
cdr3_length: 14; j_call: TRBJ1-5; v_call: TRBV19; d_call: .; clone_size: .; cdr3_aa: CASSITGRNQPQHF; cdr3_nt: TGTGCCAGTAGTATCACAGGGCGCAATCAGCCCCAGCATTTT
cdr3_length: 12; j_call: TRBJ1-2; v_call: TRBV28; d_call: .; clone_size: .; cdr3_aa: CASREGPYGYTF; cdr3_nt: TGTGCCAGCAGAGAGGGCCCCTATGGCTACACCTTC
cdr3_length: 14; j_call: TRBJ1-5; v_call: TRBV6-1; d_call: .; clone_size: .; cdr3_aa: CASWGRGSNQPQHF; cdr3_nt: TGTGCCAGCTGGGGCAGGGGAAGCAATCAGCCCCAGCATTTT
cdr3_length: 14; j_call: TRBJ2-7; v_call: TRBV10-3; d_call: TRBD2; clone_size: .; cdr3_aa: CAISEYTSGSPEVF; cdr3_nt: TGTGCCATCAGTGAGTACACTAGCGGGTCCCCGGAAGTGTTC
cdr3_length: 13; j_call: TRBJ2-7; v_call: TRBV6-5; d_call: TRBD1; clone_size: .; cdr3_aa: CASQQGAAYEQYF; cdr3_nt: TGTGCCAGTCAGCAGGGGGCGGCCTACGAGCAGTACTTC
cdr3_length: 19; j_call: TRBJ2-6; v_call: TRBV7-2; d_call: .; clone_size: .; cdr3_aa: CASSQTGLGVRSGANVLTF; cdr3_nt: TGTGCCAGCAGCCAAACCGGGTTAGGGGTTCGCTCTGGGGCCAACGTCCTGACTTTC
cdr3_length: 15; j_call: TRBJ2-1; v_call: TRBV30; d_call: TRBD1; clone_size: once; cdr3_aa: CAWRYAGTGNNEQFF; cdr3_nt: TGTGCCTGGAGGTATGCCGGGACAGGCAACAATGAGCAGTTCTTC
cdr3_length: 14; j_call: TRBJ2-5; v_call: TRBV15; d_call: .; clone_size: .; cdr3_aa: CATSRVGGTETQYF; cdr3_nt: TGTGCCACCAGCAGAGTGGGGGGTACGGAGACCCAGTACTTC
cdr3_length: 16; j_call: TRBJ2-1; v_call: TRBV5-1; d_call: .; clone_size: .; cdr3_aa: CASSSLRAGADNEQFF; cdr3_nt: TGCGCCAGCAGCTCCTTAAGGGCAGGAGCGGACAATGAGCAGTTCTTC
cdr3_length: 14; j_call: TRBJ2-7; v_call: TRBV29-1; d_call: TRBD2; clone_size: .; cdr3_aa: CSVGPGLAPYEQYF; cdr3_nt: TGCAGCGTTGGGCCGGGACTAGCGCCATACGAGCAGTACTTC
cdr3_length: 16; j_call: TRBJ2-7; v_call: TRBV5-1; d_call: TRBD1; clone_size: .; cdr3_aa: CASSVNPGQGADEQYF; cdr3_nt: TGCGCCAGCAGCGTCAATCCGGGACAGGGGGCTGACGAGCAGTACTTC
cdr3_length: 13; j_call: TRBJ1-1; v_call: TRBV19; d_call: TRBD1; clone_size: .; cdr3_aa: CATTDRVDTEAFF; cdr3_nt: TGTGCCACCACAGACAGGGTGGACACTGAAGCTTTCTTT
cdr3_length: 15; j_call: TRBJ1-5; v_call: TRBV27; d_call: .; clone_size: .; cdr3_aa: CASRDMALSNQPQHF; cdr3_nt: TGTGCCAGCAGGGATATGGCTTTGAGCAATCAGCCCCAGCATTTT
cdr3_length: 11; j_call: TRBJ1-2; v_call: TRBV7-3; d_call: .; clone_size: .; cdr3_aa: CASSLMGGYTF; cdr3_nt: TGTGCCAGCAGCTTAATGGGCGGCTACACCTTC
cdr3_length: 14; j_call: TRBJ1-2; v_call: TRBV19; d_call: TRBD1; clone_size: few; cdr3_aa: CASTLLTGGYGYTF; cdr3_nt: TGTGCCAGTACCCTCTTGACAGGGGGCTATGGCTACACCTTC
cdr3_length: 14; j_call: TRBJ1-2; v_call: TRBV5-1; d_call: TRBD1; clone_size: .; cdr3_aa: CASSPGQGLDGYTF; cdr3_nt: TGCGCCAGCAGCCCGGGACAGGGGTTAGATGGCTACACCTTC
cdr3_length: 14; j_call: TRBJ2-3; v_call: TRBV28; d_call: .; clone_size: .; cdr3_aa: CASSQGPRGDTQYF; cdr3_nt: TGTGCCAGCAGTCAGGGACCCCGCGGAGATACGCAGTATTTT
cdr3_length: 13; j_call: TRBJ2-1; v_call: TRBV6-1; d_call: TRBD2; clone_size: .; cdr3_aa: CASSEGLVNEQFF; cdr3_nt: TGTGCCAGCAGTGAGGGACTAGTCAATGAGCAGTTCTTC
cdr3_length: 14; j_call: TRBJ2-5; v_call: TRBV5-1; d_call: .; clone_size: .; cdr3_aa: CASSLASLAETQYF; cdr3_nt: TGCGCCAGCAGCCTCGCTAGCTTGGCGGAGACCCAGTACTTC
cdr3_length: 16; j_call: TRBJ2-5; v_call: TRBV5-4; d_call: TRBD2; clone_size: .; cdr3_aa: CASSLTSGDLQETQYF; cdr3_nt: TGTGCCAGCAGCCTAACTAGCGGAGACCTACAAGAGACCCAGTACTTC